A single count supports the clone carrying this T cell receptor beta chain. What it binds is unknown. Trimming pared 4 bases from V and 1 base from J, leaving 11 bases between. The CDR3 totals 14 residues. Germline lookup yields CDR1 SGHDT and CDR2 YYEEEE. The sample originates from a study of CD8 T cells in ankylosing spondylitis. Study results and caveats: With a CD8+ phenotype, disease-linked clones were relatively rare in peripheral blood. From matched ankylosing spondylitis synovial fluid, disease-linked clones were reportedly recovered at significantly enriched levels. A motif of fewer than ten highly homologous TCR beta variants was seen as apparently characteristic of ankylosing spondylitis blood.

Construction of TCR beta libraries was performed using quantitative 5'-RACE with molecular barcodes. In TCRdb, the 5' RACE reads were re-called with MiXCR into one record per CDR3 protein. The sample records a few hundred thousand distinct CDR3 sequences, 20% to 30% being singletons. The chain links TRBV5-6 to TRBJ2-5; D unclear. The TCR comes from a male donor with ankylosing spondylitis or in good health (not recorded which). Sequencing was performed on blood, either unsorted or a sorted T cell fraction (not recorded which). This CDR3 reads CASSTYWSQETQYF. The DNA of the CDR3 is TGTGCCAGCAGCACCTACTGGAGCCAAGAGACCCAGTACTTC.